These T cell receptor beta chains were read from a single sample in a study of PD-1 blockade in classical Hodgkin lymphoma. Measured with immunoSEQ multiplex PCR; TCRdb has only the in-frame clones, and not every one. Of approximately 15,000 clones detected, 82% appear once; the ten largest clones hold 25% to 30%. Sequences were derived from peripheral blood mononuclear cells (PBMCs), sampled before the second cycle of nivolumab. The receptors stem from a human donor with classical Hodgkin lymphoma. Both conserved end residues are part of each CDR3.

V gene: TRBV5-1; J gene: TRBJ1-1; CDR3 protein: CASSLKTGTTEAFF
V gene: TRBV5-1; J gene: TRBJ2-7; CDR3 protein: CASSLAGVGEQYF
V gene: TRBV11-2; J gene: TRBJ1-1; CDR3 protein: CASSLVGGRTEAFF
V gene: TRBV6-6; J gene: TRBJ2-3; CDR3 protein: CASGRDGIADTQYF
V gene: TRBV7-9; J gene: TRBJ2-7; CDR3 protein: CASSSGWSGGPYEQYF
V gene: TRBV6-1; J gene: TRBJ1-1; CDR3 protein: CASSARRSNTEAFF
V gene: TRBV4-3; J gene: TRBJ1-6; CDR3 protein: CASTRQPGGLNSPLHF
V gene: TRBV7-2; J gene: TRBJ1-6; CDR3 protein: CASSLEGQGYNSPLHF
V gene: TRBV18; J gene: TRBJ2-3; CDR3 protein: CASSPGTVKTLTDTQYF
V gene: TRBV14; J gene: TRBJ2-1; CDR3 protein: CASSRLGSGNYNEQFF
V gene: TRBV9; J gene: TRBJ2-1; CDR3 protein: CASSVDRLEDEQFF
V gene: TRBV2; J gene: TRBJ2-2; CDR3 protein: CASKDPGLAGSGTGELFF
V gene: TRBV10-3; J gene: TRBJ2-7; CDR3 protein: CAISESSVLWQYF
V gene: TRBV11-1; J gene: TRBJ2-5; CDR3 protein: CASSLWGTQETQYF
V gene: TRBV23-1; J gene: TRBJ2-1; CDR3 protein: CASSFRDRGTNEQFF
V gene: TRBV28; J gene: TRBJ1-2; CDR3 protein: CASSSPTGGDYGYTF
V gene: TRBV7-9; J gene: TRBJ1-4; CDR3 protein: CASSPRRSNEKLFF
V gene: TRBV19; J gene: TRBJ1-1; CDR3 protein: CASGGGGGWNTEAFF
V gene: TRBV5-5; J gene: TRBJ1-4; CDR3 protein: CATADGPNEKLFF
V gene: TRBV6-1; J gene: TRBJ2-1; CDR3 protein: CASTGAGGSREQFF
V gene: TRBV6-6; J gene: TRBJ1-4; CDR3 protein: CASRGDRTNEKLFF
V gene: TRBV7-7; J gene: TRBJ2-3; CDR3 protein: CASSPGLASDTQYF
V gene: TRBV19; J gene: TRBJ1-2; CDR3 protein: CASSIRIFGYGYTF
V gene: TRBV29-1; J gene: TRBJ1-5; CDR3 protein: CSGRQGSDQPQHF
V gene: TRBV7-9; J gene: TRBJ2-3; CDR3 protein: CASSGWAGAGGTDTQYF
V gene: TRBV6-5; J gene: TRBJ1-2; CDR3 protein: CASTLGTGAGGYTF
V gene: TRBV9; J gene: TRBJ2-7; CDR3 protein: CASSVSWGFDNEQYF
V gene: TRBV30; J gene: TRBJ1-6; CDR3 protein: CAWSDWNSPLHF
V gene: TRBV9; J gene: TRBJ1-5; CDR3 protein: CASSWGSNQPQHF
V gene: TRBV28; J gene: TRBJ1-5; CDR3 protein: CASRSPTGKGQPQHF
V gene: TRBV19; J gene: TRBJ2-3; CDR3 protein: CASGQRGSTQYF
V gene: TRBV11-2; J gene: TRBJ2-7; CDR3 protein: CASSLDRGYEQYF
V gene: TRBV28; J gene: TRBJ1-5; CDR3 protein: CASSFGDRGQPQHF
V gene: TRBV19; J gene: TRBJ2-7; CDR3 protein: CASSGERSYEQYF
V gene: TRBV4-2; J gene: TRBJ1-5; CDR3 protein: CASSQDPRQPQHF
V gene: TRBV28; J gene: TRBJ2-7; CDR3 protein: CASRPSPDISEWQYF
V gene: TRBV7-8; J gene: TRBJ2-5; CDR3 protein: CASKVDWKETQYF
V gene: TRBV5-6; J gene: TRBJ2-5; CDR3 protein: CASSPWDSGDQETQYF
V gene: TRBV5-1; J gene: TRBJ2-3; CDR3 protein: CASSASGTSGGVSTDTQYF
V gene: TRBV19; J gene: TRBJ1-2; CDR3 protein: CASSIDTHGYTF
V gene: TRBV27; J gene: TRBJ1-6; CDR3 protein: CASRITTGVNSPLHF
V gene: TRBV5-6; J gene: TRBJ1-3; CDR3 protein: CASSHSGNTIYF
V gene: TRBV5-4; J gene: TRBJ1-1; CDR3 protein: CASSPSVLGEAFF
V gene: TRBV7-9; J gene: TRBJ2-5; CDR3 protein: CASSLWGGETQYF
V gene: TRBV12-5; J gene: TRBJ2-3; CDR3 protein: CASEIGDLRADTQYF
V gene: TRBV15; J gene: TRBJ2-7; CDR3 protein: CATSSDRELYEQYF
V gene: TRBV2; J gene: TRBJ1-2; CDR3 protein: CASRKSLPGDGYTF